This T cell receptor (beta chain) was identified during a study of molecular identifiers for immune sequencing clone quantification. V lost 6 bases and J 11 bases, leaving 16 bases between the germline ends. The CDR3 length is 12 residues. CDR1 SEHNR and CDR2 FQNEAQ come from the germline V gene (reference sequence). Methods described previously, with TCR primers listed, were used for bulk TCR libraries. TCRdb independently ran MiXCR on the PCR reads; one entry per CDR3 protein. The sample contains 250,000 to 350,000 distinct CDR3 sequences, around 21% of which appear only once. Source material for naive CD8 libraries was roughly 20,000 to 1,000,000 sorted cells, with 10%, 30% or 50% RNA. When naive CD8 T cells were sorted, they were gated as CD8+CD4-CCR7+CD45RA+. This clonotype was seen more than once but under ten times. Its antigen is unidentified. Study-wide findings and caveats: With a barcode shared among identical TCR molecules, highly expanded clone sizes could be underestimated.

This receptor was identified in a human donor in good health. Some libraries in this study had Jurkat cell RNA spiked in. The gene calls are TRBV7-9 and TRBJ1-1; D remains ambiguous. Source material: naive CD8+ T cells from blood, with Jurkat cell RNA spiked in. Subset noted: FACS-sorted CD8+CD4-CCR7+CD45RA+ naive T cells. CDR3 in amino acids: CASSYGEAEAFF. The CDR3 DNA sequence: TGTGCCAGCAGTTATGGGGAGGCAGAGGCTTTCTTT.